This T cell receptor (beta chain) was observed in a study of blood T cell repertoires in COVID-19. Across the whole study: Acute-phase and convalescent COVID-19 samples originated in the United States, Italy and Spain. PBMCs, B-cell-depleted T cells, or T cells were the source of the cDNA or gDNA that made up the material.

Original analysis: Nucleated cell counts were estimated from reference gene primer amplification. The repertoire was sequenced with immunoSEQ multiplex PCR; TCRdb's copy has only in-frame clones and lacks some. V and J calls and clone size come straight from that table; D and trimming were deduced from the DNA. Of more than 200,000 clones in the sample, about 91% are singletons; the top ten hold approximately 1.3%. Trimming removed 1 base from V and 5 bases from J, with 12 bases in between. Looked up from germline, CDR1 is MNHNS and CDR2 is SASEGT. This CDR3 has 15 residues. V is TRBV6-1 and J is TRBJ1-5, with no clear D. This sequence originates from an elderly man with acute or convalescent COVID-19. The sequencing sample was made of peripheral blood. The CDR3 DNA is TGTGCCAGCAGTGAAGAAGGCGGCAGCCATCAGCCCCAGCATTTT. Its translation: CASSEEGGSHQPQHF.